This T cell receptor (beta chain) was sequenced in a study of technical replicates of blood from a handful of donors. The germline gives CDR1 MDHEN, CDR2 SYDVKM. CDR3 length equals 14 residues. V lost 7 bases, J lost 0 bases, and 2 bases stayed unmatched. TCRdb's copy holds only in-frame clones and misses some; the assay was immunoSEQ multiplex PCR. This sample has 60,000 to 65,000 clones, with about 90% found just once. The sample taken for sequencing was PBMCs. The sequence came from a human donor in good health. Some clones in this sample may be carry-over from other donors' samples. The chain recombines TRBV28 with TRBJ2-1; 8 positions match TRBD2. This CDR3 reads CASKAGVSYNEQFF. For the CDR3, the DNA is TGTGCCAGCAAAGCGGGGGTCTCCTACAATGAGCAGTTCTTC.